This paragraph covers one TCR beta chain sequence. Its antigen is unknown. This sample is drawn from a study of Graves' ophthalmopathy and Graves' hyperthyroidism. Notes on the study in general: Blood contained most expanded thyroid clonotypes exceeding 0.001 frequency.

V lost 5 bases and J 1 base, leaving 9 bases between the germline ends. This CDR3 has 14 amino acids. The authors amplified TCR beta CDR3 regions from RNA transcripts. HTBI-primed first-round RT-PCR preceded second-round multiplex PCR. TCRdb ran MiXCR on the multiplex PCR reads and lists one entry per CDR3 protein. The sample records some 350,000 distinct CDR3 sequences, about a sixth being singletons. The specimen sequenced was peripheral blood. The sequence was obtained from an adult woman with stable Graves' hyperthyroidism. This chain joins TRBV12-3 or TRBV12-4 and TRBJ1-3; D gene uncertain. CDR3 region: CASSNHGSGNTIYF. In DNA, the CDR3 is TGTGCCAGCAGTAACCACGGGTCTGGAAACACCATATATTTT.